A selection of T cell receptor beta chains follows, all from one sample in a study of a mutant IDH1 vaccine in newly diagnosed glioma. For these TCRs, the target antigens are not known. Sequencing used immunoSEQ multiplex PCR; TCRdb keeps in-frame clones, though not all of them. The sample has some 26,000 clones, approximately 78% seen once; the top ten hold roughly 18%. The sample in question was PBMCs, obtained from a glioma patient whose treatment included an IDH1 peptide vaccine. These TCRs come from a woman aged 25 to 39 with glioma. The CDR3 runs from the conserved cysteine through the conserved F or W. A D gene is named only where the DNA matches it firmly.

V gene: TRBV5-1; D gene: .; J gene: TRBJ2-6; CDR3 DNA: TGCGCCAGCACAATCCAACCGGTCAGGGATGGTGGGGCCAACGTCCTGACTTTC; CDR3 protein: CASTIQPVRDGGANVLTF
V gene: TRBV4-3; D gene: .; J gene: TRBJ1-2; CDR3 DNA: TGCGCCAGCAGCCAAGATCCGACGCTTCAAGCTAACTATGGCTACACCTTC; CDR3 protein: CASSQDPTLQANYGYTF
V gene: TRBV4-1; D gene: .; J gene: TRBJ1-1; CDR3 DNA: TGCGCCCACCGGGACTACACTGAAGCTTTCTTT; CDR3 protein: CAHRDYTEAFF
V gene: TRBV4-3; D gene: .; J gene: TRBJ1-2; CDR3 DNA: TGCGCCAGCAGCCAATCCGTCGTGGCTTCCCACTATGGCTACACCTTC; CDR3 protein: CASSQSVVASHYGYTF
V gene: TRBV9; D gene: .; J gene: TRBJ1-3; CDR3 DNA: TGTGCCAGCAGCGCCGGGCCTAAAAACACCATATATTTT; CDR3 protein: CASSAGPKNTIYF
V gene: TRBV6-5; D gene: TRBD1; J gene: TRBJ1-1; CDR3 DNA: TGTGCCAGCAGCTCCGGGACAGGGTGGACTGAAGCTTTCTTT; CDR3 protein: CASSSGTGWTEAFF
V gene: TRBV7-9; D gene: TRBD1; J gene: TRBJ1-2; CDR3 DNA: TGTGCCAGCAGCCCATGGACAGGCTATGGCTACACCTTC; CDR3 protein: CASSPWTGYGYTF
V gene: TRBV6-1; D gene: .; J gene: TRBJ1-6; CDR3 DNA: TGTGCCAGCAGAGATGGGGGGGATTACAATTCACCCCTCCACTTT; CDR3 protein: CASRDGGDYNSPLHF
V gene: TRBV14; D gene: .; J gene: TRBJ2-7; CDR3 DNA: TGTGCCAGCAGCCAAGATCGAGATTACGAGCAGTACTTC; CDR3 protein: CASSQDRDYEQYF
V gene: TRBV10-3; D gene: TRBD1; J gene: TRBJ2-2; CDR3 DNA: TGTGCCATCGCGCAGGGGGACACCGGGGAGCTGTTTTTT; CDR3 protein: CAIAQGDTGELFF
V gene: TRBV5-1; D gene: TRBD1; J gene: TRBJ2-7; CDR3 DNA: TGCGCCAGCAGCCACGGACAGGGGAGCTCCTACGAGCAGTACTTC; CDR3 protein: CASSHGQGSSYEQYF
V gene: TRBV2; D gene: TRBD1; J gene: TRBJ1-1; CDR3 DNA: TGTGCCAGCAGTGCAAGACAGGGGTACAACACTGAAGCTTTCTTT; CDR3 protein: CASSARQGYNTEAFF
V gene: TRBV6-1; D gene: .; J gene: TRBJ1-1; CDR3 DNA: TGTGCCAGCCTTCAAGGGTTTCTGAACACTGAAGCTTTCTTT; CDR3 protein: CASLQGFLNTEAFF